The TCR beta chain under discussion was sequenced for a study of T cells after yellow fever vaccination. About the study: Fractions containing few cells were prepared with SMART-Seq v4 Ultra Low Input.

This clonotype was observed a handful of times. The V and J ends lost 4 bases and 6 bases, in that order; junction bases with no gene match: 17. This CDR3 region has 18 residues. The germline V gene encodes CDR1 MGHRA and CDR2 YSYEKL. TCRdb re-called the 5' RACE reads with MiXCR, one entry per CDR3 protein. The table has about 96,000 distinct CDR3 sequences, approximately 9% seen once. The sample consisted of CD8+ T cells not binding an NS4B(214-222) dextramer, sorted from PBMCs, taken around 14 days after the first yellow fever vaccination. The genes are TRBV4-1 and TRBJ2-2; TRBD1 agrees at 7 bases. The sequence derives from a man between 18 and 29 years old who received the YFV17D yellow fever vaccine. The DNA for the CDR3 is TGCGCCAGCAGCCTAAGATCCTTGGACAGGCCTGGCCCCGGGGAGCTGTTTTTT. Its translation: CASSLRSLDRPGPGELFF.